This T cell receptor beta chain came from a study of blood T cell repertoires in COVID-19. Study-wide background: Spain, Italy and the United States supplied samples that represented acute and convalescent COVID-19.

This CDR3 has 14 residues. The germline V gene has CDR1 MNHEY and CDR2 SVGAGI. V lost 6 bases, J lost 0 bases, and 11 bases lay in between. This table comes from immunoSEQ multiplex PCR, and its TCRdb copy is limited to in-frame clones, with some not included. Among roughly 410,000 clones listed, about 89% were seen once. The clonotype comes from a woman aged 55-70 years with COVID-19, enrolled during active disease. Sequenced: peripheral blood. The genes are TRBV6-5 and TRBJ1-1, with D hard to call. This CDR3 is CASRPGGMNTEAFF. Here the CDR3 DNA reads TGTGCCAGCAGGCCCGGAGGAATGAACACTGAAGCTTTCTTT.